The following is a T cell receptor (beta chain) sequence with its context. This entry comes from a study of blood T cell repertoires in COVID-19. This CDR3 is built from 13 residues. J lost 5 bases, V lost 0 bases, and 3 bases had no gene match. Germline-derived CDR1 and CDR2 are GTSNPN and SVGIG (reference sequence). Using immunoSEQ multiplex PCR, the repertoire was profiled, and TCRdb retains in-frame clones only, with some absent. The table shows tens of thousands of clones, with 83% occurring only once. The source material was peripheral blood. The V gene is TRBV30, the J gene TRBJ1-1; 7 nucleotides match TRBD1. This sequence was found in a woman aged 80 or over with active or convalescent COVID-19. CDR3 sequence: CAWSVTGLTEAFF. The CDR3 nucleotides are TGTGCCTGGAGTGTGACAGGGCTGACTGAAGCTTTCTTT.